The 6 T cell receptor beta chains presented below share a single source sample, sequenced in a study of response to subunit inactivated influenza vaccine. In TCRdb, the RT-PCR reads were re-called with MiXCR into one record per CDR3 protein. The table lists 150,000 to 200,000 distinct CDR3 sequences, roughly a tenth of them singletons, with about an eighth in the top ten. The material sequenced was non-naive T cells sorted from PBMCs, taken 40 to 50 days after vaccination. These receptors all stem from a man aged 45-60 years who received an inactivated influenza vaccine.

The chain carries TRBV4-2 and TRBJ1-2; 8 nucleotides line up with TRBD1. Germline V gene lookup returns CDR1 LGHNA and CDR2 YNFKEQ. The CDR3 length is 15 residues. V lost 4 bases to trimming and J lost 3 bases; unmatched junction nucleotides: 7. The CDR3 DNA follows: TGTGCCAGCAGCCCCGGGACAGGAGTAGACTATGGCTACACCTTC. It yields the protein CASSPGTGVDYGYTF.

This clonotype was picked up a small number of times. The chain carries TRBV11-1 and TRBJ2-3; TRBD1 might be the D (5 bases). The CDR3 spans 14 residues. Germline lookup yields CDR1 SGHAT and CDR2 FQDESV (reference sequence). V was pared by 3 bases and J by 5 bases, with 12 bases between. CDR3 DNA: TGTGCCAGCAGCTTTGCAGGGTTGGTAGATACGCAGTATTTT. Amino acids: CASSFAGLVDTQYF.

V and J are TRBV6-1 and TRBJ2-7, with D possibly matching TRBD2 (5 bases). V was cut by 0 bases and J by 12 bases, with 12 bases left in between. The CDR3 loop spans 12 amino acids. CDR1 MNHNS and CDR2 SASEGT come from the germline V gene. The CDR3 DNA follows: TGTGCCAGCAGTGAAGCGCTTGGAGAGGGGTACTTC. It encodes CASSEALGEGYF.

This clonotype was counted ten times or more. The chain employs TRBV20-1 and TRBJ2-3; 10 bases fit TRBD2. The CDR3 is 16 residues long. In germline, CDR1 is DFQATT, CDR2 SNEGSKA (reference sequence). V shed 6 bases and J 6 bases; nucleotides not matched to a gene: 15. CDR3 in DNA: TGCAGTGCCAGGGGAGGGCTAGCGGGAGCCGGGGATACGCAGTATTTT. Translated, it gives CSARGGLAGAGDTQYF.

This clonotype was counted ten times or more. The CDR3 DNA sequence: TGCGCCAGCAGCTCCTACAGGGGCGACTATGGCTACACCTTC. This codes for CASSSYRGDYGYTF. J is TRBJ1-2 and V is TRBV5-1; 7 nucleotides agree with TRBD1. CDR1 is SGHRS, CDR2 YFSETQ, per germline. Trimming took 3 bases from V and 3 from J; bases not matched to a gene: 5. This CDR3 comprises 14 residues.

This clonotype was found many times. The chain links TRBV4-1 to TRBJ1-4; D perhaps matches TRBD1 (6 bases). Germline values: CDR1 MGHRA, CDR2 YSYEKL. This CDR3 has 14 amino acids. V was trimmed by 0 bases and J by 8 bases, leaving 10 bases between them. CDR3 bases: TGCGCCAGCAGCCAAGAGGGGGCAGGCGAAAAACTGTTTTTT. Translated, it gives CASSQEGAGEKLFF.